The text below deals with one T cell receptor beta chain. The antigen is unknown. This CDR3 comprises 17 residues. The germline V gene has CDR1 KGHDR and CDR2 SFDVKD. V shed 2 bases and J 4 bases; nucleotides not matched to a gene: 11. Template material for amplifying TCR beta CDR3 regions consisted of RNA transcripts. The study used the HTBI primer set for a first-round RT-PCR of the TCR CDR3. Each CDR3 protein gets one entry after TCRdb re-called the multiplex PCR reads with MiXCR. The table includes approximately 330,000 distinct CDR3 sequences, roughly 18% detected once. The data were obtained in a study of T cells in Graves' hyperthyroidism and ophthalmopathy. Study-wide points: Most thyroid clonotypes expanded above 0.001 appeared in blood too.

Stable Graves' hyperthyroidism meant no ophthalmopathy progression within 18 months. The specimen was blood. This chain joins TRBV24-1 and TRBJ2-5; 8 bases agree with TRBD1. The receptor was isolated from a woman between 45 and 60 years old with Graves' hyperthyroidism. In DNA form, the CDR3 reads TGTGCCACCAGTGATTCCCTTGCAGGGGGCGTGGGAGAGACCCAGTACTTC. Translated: CATSDSLAGGVGETQYF.